The 29 T cell receptor beta chains below were found in one sample sequenced in a study of shared clonotypes between healthy human individuals. Clones were read by immunoSEQ multiplex PCR, and TCRdb kept only the in-frame ones, dropping some. The sample shows fewer than 1.8 million clones, 98% of them seen only once. The source material was naive CD4+ T cells sorted from blood. Sample subset: CD45RA+ positively selected. Every receptor here comes from a man aged 30-40 years in good health.

The rearrangement uses TRBV2 and TRBJ2-5; maybe TRBD2 (5 bases). The germline V gene encodes CDR1 SNHLY and CDR2 FYNNEI. V dropped 7 bases and J dropped 2 bases, with 11 bases sitting between them. CDR3 size: 13 residues. The CDR3 here is CASKDRDQETQYF. The CDR3 DNA is TGTGCCAGCAAAGACCGGGATCAAGAGACCCAGTACTTC.

The rearrangement links TRBV11-2 to TRBJ2-5; 7 bases line up with TRBD2. The trim removed 2 bases at V and 5 bases at J, leaving 5 bases unmatched. Germline CDR1 is SGHAT and CDR2 is FQNNGV. This CDR3 has 14 residues. The CDR3 nucleotides are TGTGCCAGCAGCTTACGAGCGGGGAAGGAGACCCAGTACTTC. Translating gives CASSLRAGKETQYF.

This clone occurred once. The chain uses TRBV7-2 and TRBJ2-3; D is uncertain. Germline CDR1 is SGHTA and CDR2 is FQGNSA. V lost 5 bases and J lost 5, with 11 bases in between. This CDR3 has 13 amino acids. CDR3 sequence (DNA): TGTGCCAGCAGCCCCGACCCAGGAGATACGCAGTATTTT. Encoded protein: CASSPDPGDTQYF. Using reference TRBV7-2 and TRBJ2-3 for the parts outside the CDR3, the full variable domain is GAGVSQSPSNKVTEKGKDVELRCDPISGHTALYWYRQSLGQGLEFLIYFQGNSAPDKSGLPSDRFSAERTGGSVSTLTIQRTQQEDSAVYLCASSPDPGDTQYFGPGTRLTVL.

This clone was recorded once. V is TRBV21-1 and J is TRBJ2-7; the table names TRBD2, a call not compared with the DNA. TRBV21-1 is flagged as a pseudogene. The CDR3 has 19 amino acids. CDR3 amino acids: CASTSLGTTDSRYSYEQYF. CDR3 sequence (DNA): TGTGCCAGCACCTCGCTGGGGACTACAGACAGTCGATACTCCTACGAGCAGTACTTC.

This chain uses TRBV29-1 with TRBJ2-5, with 8 positions matching TRBD2. V shed 8 bases, J shed 5 bases, and the junction held 10 bases outside the gene matches. The CDR3 runs 13 residues. The V gene's germline CDR1 is SQVTM and CDR2 ANQGSEA. CDR3 loop: CSSTGRAVETQYF. The CDR3, as DNA: TGCAGCTCAACCGGGAGGGCCGTGGAGACCCAGTACTTC.

The gene calls are TRBV7-9 and TRBJ1-5; D uncertain. Germline V gene lookup returns CDR1 SEHNR and CDR2 FQNEAQ (reference sequence). The CDR3 runs 14 residues. The ends were cut back, 1 base at V and 11 bases at J, with 15 bases in the middle. In DNA, the CDR3 is TGTGCCAGCAGCTTAGGCCCAGGACCATGGGCCCAGCATTTT. It codes for CASSLGPGPWAQHF.

Note on this clone: The same CDR3 arises from other DNA sequences in this sample as well. The chain uses TRBV18 and TRBJ2-1; D is unresolved. CDR3 size: 12 residues. The germline CDR1 and CDR2 sequences are KGHSH and LQKENI. V lost 1 base and J 7 bases, leaving 5 bases between the germline ends. The CDR3 is CASSPLSNEQFF. The CDR3 DNA follows: TGTGCCAGCTCACCACTCTCGAATGAGCAGTTCTTC.

The chain is built from TRBV9 and TRBJ2-1; D unresolved. V lost 4 bases and J lost 1, with 9 bases in between. Germline CDR1 reads SGDLS; CDR2 reads YYNGEE. The CDR3 spans 14 residues. The CDR3 reads CASSTSGSYNEQFF. The CDR3 DNA is TGTGCCAGCAGCACCTCGGGTTCCTACAATGAGCAGTTCTTC.

This clone appeared once. The chain employs TRBV7-9 and TRBJ2-5; D tentatively reads TRBD1 or TRBD2 (6 bases each). Germline values: CDR1 SEHNR, CDR2 FQNEAQ (reference sequence). The V gene lost 7 bases and the J gene lost 5 bases, with 17 bases spanning the gap. CDR3 length: 14 amino acids. The CDR3 loop is CASTMAWRGETQYF. For the CDR3, the DNA is TGTGCCAGCACAATGGCGTGGAGGGGGGAGACCCAGTACTTC.

The chain uses TRBV5-6 and TRBJ2-2, with D perhaps TRBD1 (5 bases). The CDR3 has 16 residues. Germline CDR1 and CDR2: SGHDT and YYEEEE. V dropped 2 bases and J dropped 7 bases, with 18 bases sitting between them. CDR3 DNA sequence: TGTGCCAGCAGCTTACCTATCGACCAGGGAATCGGGGAGCTGTTTTTT. This encodes CASSLPIDQGIGELFF.

The chain combines TRBV27 with TRBJ2-1; 10 positions match TRBD2. The germline V gene has CDR1 MNHEY and CDR2 SMNVEV (reference sequence). V lost 1 base and J lost 2; bases outside the gene matches: 5. The CDR3 has 17 amino acids. The CDR3 sequence is CASSLLGLAGAYNEQFF. As DNA, the CDR3 is TGTGCCAGCAGTTTATTAGGGCTAGCGGGAGCCTACAATGAGCAGTTCTTC.

The gene calls are TRBV7-2 and TRBJ1-1; tentatively, D is TRBD1 (6 bases). The V end was cut by 1 base, the J end by 3 bases, with 15 bases between. Germline V lookup: CDR1 SGHTA, CDR2 FQGNSA. The CDR3 length is 16 residues. The CDR3 protein is CASSLVARGADTEAFF. Here the CDR3 DNA reads TGTGCCAGCAGCTTAGTTGCCCGGGGGGCAGACACTGAAGCTTTCTTT. The entire variable domain, with the rest obtained from reference TRBV7-2 and TRBJ1-1, is as follows: GAGVSQSPSNKVTEKGKDVELRCDPISGHTALYWYRQSLGQGLEFLIYFQGNSAPDKSGLPSDRFSAERTGGSVSTLTIQRTQQEDSAVYLCASSLVARGADTEAFFGQGTRLTVV.

This chain links TRBV10-3 with TRBJ2-7, with 7 bases fitting TRBD1. Germline V lookup: CDR1 ENHRY, CDR2 SYGVKD. The CDR3 totals 14 residues. The J segment lost 2 bases and the V segment lost 6 bases, leaving 7 bases of the junction unmatched. The CDR3 nucleotides are TGTGCCATCAGGGGGACAGACAACCCCTACGAGCAGTACTTC. It specifies CAIRGTDNPYEQYF.

Turning to this clone: Additional DNA sequences in this sample encode the identical CDR3. The chain joins TRBV28 to TRBJ2-5; 7 bases align to TRBD2. V shed 3 bases and J 4 bases; nucleotides not matched to a gene: 5. The CDR3 runs to 14 residues. Germline CDR1 and CDR2: MDHEN and SYDVKM. The CDR3 DNA is TGTGCCAGCAGTTTGGCCGGCGGGGGAGAGACCCAGTACTTC. Amino acid sequence: CASSLAGGGETQYF.

The count of this clone is one. V gene TRBV19 combines with J gene TRBJ2-3, with D hard to call. Between the trimmed V and J ends, which lost 3 bases and 1 base, there was a span of 14 bases. This CDR3 has 16 residues. Germline values: CDR1 LNHDA, CDR2 SQIVND (reference sequence). CDR3 coding DNA: TGTGCCAGTAGTATTCGAGGTGGTGGCGGCACAGATACGCAGTATTTT. Its protein is CASSIRGGGGTDTQYF.

The chain couples TRBV27 to TRBJ2-4, with D unclear. CDR3 length equals 15 residues. Germline CDR1 is MNHEY and CDR2 is SMNVEV (reference sequence). Trimming cost V 4 bases and J 0 bases, with 10 bases left between them. The CDR3 region is CASSSNSLAKNIQYF. CDR3 nucleotides: TGTGCCAGCAGTTCTAATTCACTAGCCAAAAACATTCAGTACTTC.

The chain carries TRBV25-1 and TRBJ2-7; D unclear. Germline CDR1 MGHDK, CDR2 SYGVNS. This CDR3 is 12 amino acids long. With 5 bases removed from V and 5 bases from J, the gap between germline ends came to 10 bases. As DNA, the CDR3 is TGTGCCAGCAGTCACCCGGCACACGAGCAGTACTTC. As protein: CASSHPAHEQYF.

CDR3 bases: TGTGCCAGTAGCCCAGGTCCGGGTGGGAACACTGAAGCTTTCTTT. It specifies CASSPGPGGNTEAFF. The chain couples TRBV19 to TRBJ1-1; D is unresolved. The CDR3 consists of 15 residues. The germline V and J ends were trimmed by 6 bases and 1 base, with 15 bases remaining between them. Germline values: CDR1 LNHDA, CDR2 SQIVND (reference sequence).

The chain recombines TRBV19 with TRBJ1-5; possible D gene TRBD1, 6 bases. CDR3 size: 15 residues. Trimming cost V 2 bases and J 4 bases, with 12 bases left between them. The germline V gene has CDR1 LNHDA and CDR2 SQIVND (reference sequence). The CDR3 spells CASSIPTGSNQPQHF. CDR3 coding DNA: TGTGCCAGTAGTATACCCACAGGGTCAAATCAGCCCCAGCATTTT.

This chain uses TRBV6-5 with TRBJ2-5; D perhaps matches TRBD2 (5 bases). Germline loops: CDR1 MNHEY, CDR2 SVGAGI. This CDR3 has 15 residues. V dropped 4 bases and J dropped 2 bases, with 14 bases sitting between them. Here the CDR3 DNA reads TGTGCCAGCAGTTCCGTCGGGGTCCCGCAAGAGACCCAGTACTTC. Its protein product is CASSSVGVPQETQYF.

The chain's CDR3 is CASSLDRTREAFF. DNA for the CDR3: TGTGCCAGCAGCTTAGATCGGACGAGGGAAGCTTTCTTT. The J gene is TRBJ1-1, the V gene TRBV11-3, with D hard to call. Trimming removed 0 bases at V and 8 bases at J, with 10 bases between. The CDR3 is 13 amino acids. Looked up from germline, CDR1 is SGHNT and CDR2 is YENEEA.

The sample holds one count of this clone. V gene TRBV5-1 combines with J gene TRBJ2-1, with a tentative D call TRBD2 (6 bases). Trimming cost V 4 bases and J 6 bases, with 17 bases left between them. The CDR3 totals 15 residues. Germline CDR1 is SGHRS and CDR2 is YFSETQ. For the CDR3, the DNA is TGCGCCAGCAGCCCGTTGATCGGTAGCGGCAATGAGCAGTTCTTC. It encodes CASSPLIGSGNEQFF. The whole variable domain, filled in from reference TRBV5-1 and TRBJ2-1, reads KAGVTQTPRYLIKTRGQQVTLSCSPISGHRSVSWYQQTPGQGLQFLFEYFSETQRNKGNFPGRFSGRQFSNSRSEMNVSTLELGDSALYLCASSPLIGSGNEQFFGPGTRLTVL.

The rearrangement joins TRBV5-1 to TRBJ2-1; 7 bases are shared with TRBD1. The V and J ends lost 1 base and 7 bases, in that order; junction bases with no gene match: 5. The CDR3 sequence is 14 residues long. The V gene's germline CDR1 is SGHRS and CDR2 YFSETQ. The DNA for the CDR3 is TGCGCCAGCAGCTTGATACAGGGGTTAAATGAGCAGTTCTTC. Protein product: CASSLIQGLNEQFF.

This rearrangement joins TRBV9 to TRBJ2-5; 10 bases are a match to TRBD1. Germline V gives CDR1 SGDLS, CDR2 YYNGEE. This CDR3 contains 16 residues. Losses at the gene ends were 1 base for V and 5 bases for J; bases not matched to a gene: 8. The CDR3 region is CASSVLSTGGLETQYF. The CDR3 DNA is TGTGCCAGCAGCGTACTCTCGACAGGGGGCCTGGAGACCCAGTACTTC.

The chain is built from TRBV5-1 and TRBJ2-7, with 9 bases that match TRBD2. The CDR3 is 15 amino acids. V trimming: 4 bases; J trimming: 4 bases; junction bases outside the gene matches: 9. Germline V gene lookup returns CDR1 SGHRS and CDR2 YFSETQ. CDR3 in DNA: TGCGCCAGCAGCGGCGGGACTAGCAAGGTTTACGAGCAGTACTTC. Protein product: CASSGGTSKVYEQYF.

Notes on this clone: This CDR3 is also generated by other DNA sequences in the sample. The chain joins TRBV6-5 to TRBJ2-5; D remains unclear. The CDR3 covers 11 residues. Germline values: CDR1 MNHEY, CDR2 SVGAGI. The germline V and J ends were trimmed by 2 bases and 4 bases, with 2 bases remaining between them. CDR3 coding DNA: TGTGCCAGCAGTTACAGAGAGACCCAGTACTTC. This gives the protein CASSYRETQYF.

The V call is TRBV7-3, the J call TRBJ2-7; no definite D call. Trimming stripped 5 bases from V and 6 bases from J, with 14 bases between. The V gene's germline CDR1 is SGHTA and CDR2 FQGTGA. The CDR3 loop spans 13 amino acids. This CDR3 is CASSRRGTLEQYF. CDR3 DNA: TGTGCCAGCAGCCGCCGTGGCACACTCGAGCAGTACTTC.

The rearrangement links TRBV5-4 to TRBJ2-3; TRBD2 agrees at 10 bases. The V gene's germline CDR1 is SGHNT and CDR2 YYREEE (reference sequence). Losses at the gene ends were 3 bases for V and 3 bases for J; bases not matched to a gene: 7. The length of the CDR3 is 16 residues. The CDR3 protein is CASSSLSGLATDTQYF. CDR3 nucleotide sequence: TGTGCCAGCAGCTCCCTCTCGGGACTAGCGACAGATACGCAGTATTTT.

With regard to this clone: The same CDR3 is also encoded by other DNA sequences in this sample. This chain links TRBV28 with TRBJ2-3; the match to TRBD1 covers 9 bases. Germline CDR1 and CDR2: MDHEN and SYDVKM. CDR3 length: 14 amino acids. Losses at the gene ends were 4 bases for V and 3 bases for J; bases not matched to a gene: 2. As DNA, the CDR3 is TGTGCCAGCAGTTCGGGACAGGGTACAGATACGCAGTATTTT. It is translated as CASSSGQGTDTQYF. Full variable domain (rest looked up from reference TRBV28 and TRBJ2-3): DVKVTQSSRYLVKRTGEKVFLECVQDMDHENMFWYRQDPGLGLRLIYFSYDVKMKEKGDIPEGYSVSREKKERFSLILESASTNQTSMYLCASSSGQGTDTQYFGPGTRLTVL.